The rows below give T cell receptor beta chains drawn from one sample of a study of blood T cell repertoires in COVID-19. The data were produced by immunoSEQ multiplex PCR, yet TCRdb's version contains in-frame clones alone and is incomplete. The table shows 150,000 or so clones, with less than 85% occurring only once. Sequencing input: PBMCs or T cells enriched from blood (not recorded which). These receptor sequences come from a man aged 55 to 70 who had recovered from COVID-19. The CDR3 runs from the conserved cysteine through the conserved F or W. Fields, in order: J gene, V gene, D gene, clone size, CDR3 protein, CDR3 DNA. A D gene is named only where the DNA matches it firmly. Clone size appears in some rows only: once, few, many, or a class for an expanded clone.

j_gene: TRBJ2-1; v_gene: TRBV9; d_gene: TRBD1; abundance: once; CDR3aa: CASSARQGGFDEQFF; CDR3nt: TGTGCCAGCAGCGCTCGACAGGGGGGATTCGATGAGCAGTTCTTC
j_gene: TRBJ1-1; v_gene: TRBV6-2/TRBV6-3; d_gene: TRBD1; abundance: .; CDR3aa: CASSYSSGQGQRGTEAFF; CDR3nt: TGTGCCAGCAGTTACTCGTCAGGACAGGGCCAGAGAGGAACTGAAGCTTTCTTT
j_gene: TRBJ2-7; v_gene: TRBV29-1; d_gene: TRBD2; abundance: .; CDR3aa: CSVTGGSSYEQYF; CDR3nt: TGCAGCGTTACGGGGGGATCTTCCTACGAGCAGTACTTC
j_gene: TRBJ2-1; v_gene: TRBV7-3; d_gene: .; abundance: few; CDR3aa: CASSLGANNEQFF; CDR3nt: TGTGCCAGCAGCTTAGGAGCGAACAATGAGCAGTTCTTC
j_gene: TRBJ2-5; v_gene: TRBV5-1; d_gene: TRBD2; abundance: .; CDR3aa: CASSWRGDTVGRTQYF; CDR3nt: TGCGCCAGCAGCTGGCGGGGGGACACGGTAGGAAGGACCCAGTACTTC
j_gene: TRBJ1-5; v_gene: TRBV30; d_gene: .; abundance: few; CDR3aa: CAWSVGGNQPQHF; CDR3nt: TGTGCCTGGAGTGTAGGAGGAAATCAGCCCCAGCATTTT
j_gene: TRBJ2-5; v_gene: TRBV29-1; d_gene: .; abundance: .; CDR3aa: CSVKTGSGQETQYF; CDR3nt: TGCAGCGTTAAGACAGGAAGTGGACAAGAGACCCAGTACTTC
j_gene: TRBJ1-1; v_gene: TRBV19; d_gene: .; abundance: .; CDR3aa: CASSIKASPAEAFF; CDR3nt: TGTGCCAGTAGTATAAAAGCCTCACCGGCTGAAGCTTTCTTT
j_gene: TRBJ1-1; v_gene: TRBV12-3/TRBV12-4; d_gene: .; abundance: .; CDR3aa: CASSFSEDTEAFF; CDR3nt: TGTGCCAGCAGTTTTTCCGAGGACACTGAAGCTTTCTTT
j_gene: TRBJ2-7; v_gene: TRBV11-2; d_gene: .; abundance: .; CDR3aa: CASSLRLGGYEQYF; CDR3nt: TGTGCCAGCAGCTTACGGTTGGGGGGCTACGAGCAGTACTTC
j_gene: TRBJ1-2; v_gene: TRBV28; d_gene: TRBD1; abundance: .; CDR3aa: CASSWDRGGGYGYTF; CDR3nt: TGTGCCAGCAGTTGGGACAGGGGGGGAGGCTATGGCTACACCTTC
j_gene: TRBJ2-1; v_gene: TRBV3-1/TRBV3-2; d_gene: TRBD2; abundance: few; CDR3aa: CASSQGTSGHNEQFF; CDR3nt: TGTGCCAGCAGCCAAGGGACTAGCGGACACAATGAGCAGTTCTTC
j_gene: TRBJ1-2; v_gene: TRBV5-1; d_gene: .; abundance: .; CDR3aa: CASSDTYNYGYTF; CDR3nt: TGCGCCAGCAGCGACACATATAACTATGGCTACACCTTC
j_gene: TRBJ2-7; v_gene: TRBV24-1; d_gene: .; abundance: few; CDR3aa: CATSDSSHEQYF; CDR3nt: TGTGCCACCAGTGATTCCTCCCACGAGCAGTACTTC
j_gene: TRBJ1-2; v_gene: TRBV5-1; d_gene: TRBD1; abundance: once; CDR3aa: CASSLERGRGYTF; CDR3nt: TGCGCCAGCAGCTTGGAGAGGGGGCGCGGCTACACCTTC
j_gene: TRBJ1-5; v_gene: TRBV19; d_gene: .; abundance: .; CDR3aa: CASSTAGTSYSNQPQHF; CDR3nt: TGTGCCAGTAGTACTGCTGGGACATCCTATAGCAATCAGCCCCAGCATTTT
j_gene: TRBJ1-4; v_gene: TRBV2; d_gene: .; abundance: few; CDR3aa: CASLERGSVEKLFF; CDR3nt: TGTGCCAGTCTCGAAAGGGGGAGCGTTGAAAAACTGTTTTTT
j_gene: TRBJ1-3; v_gene: TRBV14; d_gene: .; abundance: .; CDR3aa: CASSQGGPGNTIYF; CDR3nt: TGTGCCAGCAGCCAAGGAGGGCCTGGAAACACCATATATTTT
j_gene: TRBJ1-1; v_gene: TRBV19; d_gene: .; abundance: .; CDR3aa: CASSHRDTEAFF; CDR3nt: TGTGCCAGTAGCCATCGGGACACTGAAGCTTTCTTT
j_gene: TRBJ1-4; v_gene: TRBV18; d_gene: TRBD1; abundance: .; CDR3aa: CASSYGQGAREKLFF; CDR3nt: TGTGCCAGCTCCTACGGACAGGGGGCGCGTGAAAAACTGTTTTTT
j_gene: TRBJ2-1; v_gene: TRBV25-1; d_gene: TRBD2; abundance: .; CDR3aa: CASSVSGGDEQFF; CDR3nt: TGTGCCAGCAGTGTGAGCGGGGGCGATGAGCAGTTCTTC
j_gene: TRBJ2-3; v_gene: TRBV5-1; d_gene: TRBD1; abundance: .; CDR3aa: CASSLGDRGRGNTQYF; CDR3nt: TGCGCCAGCAGCTTGGGGGACAGGGGGCGAGGAAATACGCAGTATTTT
j_gene: TRBJ1-6; v_gene: TRBV28; d_gene: TRBD1; abundance: .; CDR3aa: CASSPQPTGYNSPLHF; CDR3nt: TGTGCCAGCAGCCCACAGCCGACAGGGTATAATTCACCCCTCCACTTT
j_gene: TRBJ2-3; v_gene: TRBV9; d_gene: .; abundance: .; CDR3aa: CASSQFSTDTQYF; CDR3nt: TGTGCCAGCAGTCAATTTAGCACAGATACGCAGTATTTT
j_gene: TRBJ1-4; v_gene: TRBV9; d_gene: .; abundance: .; CDR3aa: CASSSSGVTNEKLFF; CDR3nt: TGTGCCAGCAGCTCTTCAGGGGTAACTAATGAAAAACTGTTTTTT
j_gene: TRBJ2-7; v_gene: TRBV5-4; d_gene: TRBD1; abundance: .; CDR3aa: CASSLRDRASYEQYF; CDR3nt: TGTGCCAGCAGCTTGCGGGACAGGGCATCCTACGAGCAGTACTTC
j_gene: TRBJ1-2; v_gene: TRBV5-5; d_gene: .; abundance: .; CDR3aa: CASSRERGDGLNYGYTF; CDR3nt: TGTGCCAGCAGTAGGGAACGGGGGGATGGATTGAACTATGGCTACACCTTC
j_gene: TRBJ2-3; v_gene: TRBV9; d_gene: .; abundance: once; CDR3aa: CASSLRLRADTQYF; CDR3nt: TGTGCCAGCAGCCTAAGACTACGAGCAGATACGCAGTATTTT
j_gene: TRBJ2-2; v_gene: TRBV2; d_gene: TRBD2; abundance: .; CDR3aa: CASSESSGRTGELFF; CDR3nt: TGTGCCAGCAGTGAAAGTAGCGGGAGAACCGGGGAGCTGTTTTTT
j_gene: TRBJ2-2; v_gene: TRBV2; d_gene: TRBD1; abundance: .; CDR3aa: CASLPQGAGGGELFF; CDR3nt: TGTGCCAGCCTACCACAGGGGGCAGGCGGCGGGGAGCTGTTTTTT
j_gene: TRBJ1-6; v_gene: TRBV7-8; d_gene: TRBD1; abundance: .; CDR3aa: CASSQGVRSNNSPLHF; CDR3nt: TGTGCCAGCAGCCAGGGGGTCAGGAGTAATAATTCACCCCTCCACTTT
j_gene: TRBJ1-1; v_gene: TRBV29-1; d_gene: .; abundance: .; CDR3aa: CSARQGFGTEAFF; CDR3nt: TGCAGCGCCCGGCAGGGGTTTGGCACTGAAGCTTTCTTT